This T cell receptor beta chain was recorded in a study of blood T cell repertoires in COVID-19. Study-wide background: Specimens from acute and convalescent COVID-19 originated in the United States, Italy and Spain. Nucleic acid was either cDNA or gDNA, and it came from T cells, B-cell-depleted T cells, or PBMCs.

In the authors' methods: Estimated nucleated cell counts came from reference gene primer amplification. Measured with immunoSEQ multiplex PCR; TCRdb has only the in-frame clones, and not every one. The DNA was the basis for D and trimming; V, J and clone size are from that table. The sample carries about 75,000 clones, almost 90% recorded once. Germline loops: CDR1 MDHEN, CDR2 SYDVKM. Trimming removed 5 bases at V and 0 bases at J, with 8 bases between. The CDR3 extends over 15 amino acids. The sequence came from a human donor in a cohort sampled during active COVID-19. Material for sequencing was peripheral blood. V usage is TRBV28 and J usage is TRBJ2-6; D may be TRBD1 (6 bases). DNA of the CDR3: TGTGCCAGCAGTCCGACAGGCTCTGGGGCCAACGTCCTGACTTTC. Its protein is CASSPTGSGANVLTF.